Following are 23 T cell receptor beta chains from one sample sequenced in a study of radiation and T cells in renal cell carcinoma. Using immunoSEQ multiplex PCR, the repertoire was profiled, and TCRdb retains in-frame clones only, with some absent. The sample carries 150,000 to 200,000 clones, 88% recorded once. As to time point: blood 4 weeks post-SBRT, at nephrectomy. Treatment specified: 15 Gy SBRT to primary tumor, nephrectomy 4 weeks later. Sample: blood, taken from a patient whose treatment included radiotherapy and nephrectomy. These receptors were obtained from a woman aged 45 to 65 with renal cell carcinoma.

The chain recombines TRBV7-9 with TRBJ1-5; D unclear. The CDR3 extends over 12 amino acids. Germline assignment: CDR1 SEHNR and CDR2 FQNEAQ (reference sequence). Between the trimmed V and J ends, which lost 3 bases and 8 bases, there was a span of 8 bases. The CDR3 spells CASSFYSEPQHF. CDR3 sequence (DNA): TGTGCCAGCAGCTTTTATTCTGAGCCCCAGCATTTT.

This chain connects TRBV19 to TRBJ2-1; weak D call: TRBD1 (5 bases). The CDR3 length is 15 residues. The germline V and J ends were trimmed by 3 bases and 3 bases, with 12 bases remaining between them. In germline, CDR1 is LNHDA, CDR2 SQIVND (reference sequence). The CDR3 coding sequence is TGTGCCAGTAGTATGCAGGGTCAAGGCTACAATGAGCAGTTCTTC. This translates into CASSMQGQGYNEQFF.

V is TRBV7-2 and J is TRBJ1-3; no firm D call. This CDR3 comprises 15 residues. Germline V gene data show CDR1 as SGHTA and CDR2 as FQGNSA. The ends were cut back, 1 base at V and 2 bases at J, with 9 bases in the middle. CDR3 residues: CASSLVEPPGNTIYF. Written as DNA, the CDR3 is TGTGCCAGCAGCTTAGTTGAGCCCCCTGGAAACACCATATATTTT.

The rearrangement uses TRBV21-1 and TRBJ1-1; TRBD1, the D gene given by the table, was not confirmed from the DNA. TRBV21-1 is assigned pseudogene status. The CDR3 covers 13 residues. CDR3 DNA sequence: TGTGCCAGCAGCATGGGACAGAACACTGAAGCTTTCTTT. Its protein is CASSMGQNTEAFF.

The V and J genes are TRBV6-5 and TRBJ1-1, with a tentative D call TRBD1 (5 bases). V dropped 2 bases and J dropped 4 bases, with 11 bases sitting between them. This CDR3 spans 14 amino acids. CDR1 MNHEY and CDR2 SVGAGI come from the germline V gene. CDR3 region: CASSYPGDGTEAFF. In nucleotides, the CDR3 is TGTGCCAGCAGTTACCCGGGGGACGGCACTGAAGCTTTCTTT.

The chain has TRBV6-1 and TRBJ2-7; the D gene is possibly TRBD2 (6 bases). V was trimmed by 2 bases and J by 4 bases, leaving 12 bases between them. The CDR3 is 14 amino acids. Per the germline V gene, CDR1 is MNHNS and CDR2 is SASEGT. The CDR3 nucleotides are TGTGCCAGCAGTGAACTCGGGGGTATTTACGAGCAGTACTTC. Encoded protein: CASSELGGIYEQYF.

This clone was picked up a small number of times. At one end the junction does not follow the germline gene, possibly because of a read error. This chain connects TRBV6-5 to TRBJ1-2; the D gene is possibly TRBD1 (6 bases). CDR1 is MNHEY and CDR2 is SVGAGI in the germline V gene. There are 13 residues in the CDR3. For the CDR3, the DNA is TGTGCCAGCAGTTACTCAACAGGGAGGAAGCCTGCCTTC. As protein: CASSYSTGRKPAF.

This clone was counted once. V usage is TRBV12-5 and J usage is TRBJ1-3; TRBD1 is a possible D gene (6 bases). V lost 1 base, J lost 0 bases, and 10 bases lay in between. CDR1 is LGHNT and CDR2 is FRNRAP in the germline V gene. This CDR3 has 16 residues. The CDR3 region has the DNA TGTGCTAGTGGTTTGGACAGGGACTACTCTGGAAACACCATATATTTT. Translated: CASGLDRDYSGNTIYF.

The chain couples TRBV6-6 to TRBJ1-2; D possibly corresponds to TRBD1 (5 bases). There are 16 residues in the CDR3. CDR1 and CDR2 (germline): MNHNY, SVGAGI (reference sequence). V shed 7 bases and J shed 0 bases, with 18 bases lying between them. CDR3 region: CASNPTAYSANYGYTF. CDR3 sequence (DNA): TGTGCCAGCAATCCGACAGCCTACTCAGCTAACTATGGCTACACCTTC.

V gene TRBV28 combines with J gene TRBJ1-5; D is unresolved. The V gene's germline CDR1 is MDHEN and CDR2 SYDVKM. V was pared by 6 bases and J by 5 bases, with 8 bases between. The CDR3 consists of 12 residues. DNA for the CDR3: TGTGCCAGCAGGGTAGGCTATCAGCCCCAGCATTTT. Translating it yields CASRVGYQPQHF.

This CDR3 reads CASSDFGQGDQPQHF. In DNA form, the CDR3 reads TGTGCCAGCAGTGACTTCGGCCAGGGCGATCAGCCCCAGCATTTT. The J gene is TRBJ1-5, the V gene TRBV2, with a weak D call TRBD1 (5 bases). CDR3 length equals 15 residues. Per the germline V gene, CDR1 is SNHLY and CDR2 is FYNNEI. Trimming left V 3 bases short and J 5 bases short, with 14 bases between. Full variable domain (missing parts from reference TRBV2 and TRBJ1-5): EPEVTQTPSHQVTQMGQEVILRCVPISNHLYFYWYRQILGQKVEFLVSFYNNEISEKSEIFDDQFSVERPDGSNFTLKIRSTKLEDSAMYFCASSDFGQGDQPQHFGDGTRLSIL.

J is TRBJ1-5 and V is TRBV4-1; unclear D gene. The CDR3 covers 14 residues. Germline-derived CDR1 and CDR2 are MGHRA and YSYEKL. Trimming removed 1 base from V and 7 bases from J, with 11 bases in between. The CDR3 sequence: CASSQVWAEQPQHF. CDR3 in DNA: TGCGCCAGCAGCCAAGTTTGGGCCGAGCAGCCCCAGCATTTT.

This clone was found a few times. The rearrangement uses TRBV5-4 and TRBJ2-3; D not resolved. The CDR3 has 15 amino acids. Germline V CDR1 and CDR2: SGHNT, YYREEE (reference sequence). Trimming pared 1 base from V and 0 bases from J, leaving 9 bases between. In nucleotides, the CDR3 is TGTGCCAGCAGCTTGTCCAGGCAGAGCACAGATACGCAGTATTTT. Protein sequence: CASSLSRQSTDTQYF.

This chain uses TRBV19 with TRBJ1-1; D call uncertain. V shed 5 bases and J shed 2 bases, with 9 bases lying between them. Germline values: CDR1 LNHDA, CDR2 SQIVND (reference sequence). This CDR3 comprises 13 residues. As DNA, the CDR3 is TGTGCCAGTAGTTTGAACAGCAACACTGAAGCTTTCTTT. This codes for CASSLNSNTEAFF.

The chain links TRBV27 to TRBJ1-1, with no clear D. Germline V lookup: CDR1 MNHEY, CDR2 SMNVEV (reference sequence). The germline V and J ends were trimmed by 5 bases and 5 bases, with 15 bases remaining between them. This CDR3 is built from 14 residues. In nucleotides, the CDR3 is TGTGCCAGCAGTCCCCGGTCCATCGGGACTGAAGCTTTCTTT. It codes for CASSPRSIGTEAFF.

This rearrangement joins TRBV11-2 to TRBJ2-1; 7 nucleotides line up with TRBD2. With V trimmed by 2 bases and J by 3 bases, 4 bases remained unmatched. This CDR3 contains 15 residues. Germline assignment: CDR1 SGHAT and CDR2 FQNNGV. Here the CDR3 DNA reads TGTGCCAGCAGCTTAACGGCGGGGGACTACAATGAGCAGTTCTTC. Translation gives CASSLTAGDYNEQFF.

This sequence joins TRBV19 and TRBJ2-1, with a possible D match to TRBD2 (6 bases). Germline values: CDR1 LNHDA, CDR2 SQIVND (reference sequence). There are 16 residues in the CDR3. Between the trimmed V and J ends, which lost 5 bases and 5 bases, there was a span of 19 bases. CDR3: CASSSRAGTWDNEQFF. The DNA of the CDR3 is TGTGCCAGTAGTTCCCGCGCAGGGACTTGGGACAATGAGCAGTTCTTC.

CDR3 sequence: CASSLGDRGNTIYF. DNA for the CDR3: TGTGCCAGCAGCTTAGGAGACCGTGGAAACACCATATATTTT. The chain uses TRBV7-8 and TRBJ1-3; no definite D call. Trimming shortened V by 1 base and J by 3 bases, and 7 bases separated the two germline ends. Looked up from germline, CDR1 is SGHVS and CDR2 is FQNEAQ. This CDR3 has 14 residues. The entire variable domain, with the rest obtained from reference TRBV7-8 and TRBJ1-3, is as follows: GAGVSQSPRYKVAKRGQDVALRCDPISGHVSLFWYQQALGQGPEFLTYFQNEAQLDKSGLPSDRFFAERPEGSVSTLKIQRTQQEDSAVYLCASSLGDRGNTIYFGEGSWLTVV.

This chain uses TRBV19 with TRBJ1-1; 8 bases match TRBD1. V trimming: 5 bases; J trimming: 6 bases; junction bases outside the gene matches: 14. The CDR3 runs to 16 residues. The germline gives CDR1 LNHDA, CDR2 SQIVND (reference sequence). In DNA, the CDR3 is TGTGCCAGTAGTCCCCGGACAGGGTATAGTGTCGCTGAAGCTTTCTTT. This codes for CASSPRTGYSVAEAFF.

This clone has more than one count but fewer than ten. The chain carries TRBV7-2 and TRBJ2-6; possible D gene TRBD2, 6 bases. The CDR3 is 16 amino acids. Per the germline V gene, CDR1 is SGHTA and CDR2 is FQGNSA. V lost 2 bases and J 2 bases, leaving 10 bases between the germline ends. CDR3 sequence reads: CASSLWGVPGANVLTF. CDR3 sequence (DNA): TGTGCCAGCAGCTTATGGGGGGTGCCTGGGGCCAACGTCCTGACTTTC.

This chain connects TRBV9 to TRBJ1-2, with D hard to call. The CDR3 loop spans 14 amino acids. CDR1 and CDR2 from the germline V gene are SGDLS and YYNGEE. Trimming took off 0 bases at V and 2 bases at J, with 8 bases between the two ends. Here the CDR3 DNA reads TGTGCCAGCAGCGTAGGAGAAGGAAACTATGGCTACACCTTC. This codes for CASSVGEGNYGYTF.

This clone was counted between two and nine times. The rearrangement uses TRBV10-1 and TRBJ2-7; D remains unclear. The CDR3 sequence is 12 residues long. CDR1 WNHNN and CDR2 SYGVQD come from the germline V gene (reference sequence). Trimming removed 5 bases at V and 0 bases at J, with 5 bases between. CDR3 bases: TGCGCCAGCAGTCAAAGCTCCTACGAGCAGTACTTC. It yields the protein CASSQSSYEQYF.

This sequence joins TRBV5-4 and TRBJ1-2; 9 bases are a match to TRBD1. The CDR3 has 13 amino acids. Germline CDR1 reads SGHNT; CDR2 reads YYREEE (reference sequence). Germline trimming cut 5 bases from V and 7 bases from J; bases unmatched to any gene: 6. The CDR3: CASRGDREAGYTF. In nucleotides, the CDR3 is TGTGCCAGCAGGGGGGACAGGGAGGCTGGCTACACCTTC.